The 21 T cell receptor beta chains listed next were all sequenced from one sample in a study of cytomegalovirus exposure and HLA in healthy donors. Primers for the PCR totalled 60 Vbeta and 13 Jbeta. This table comes from immunoSEQ multiplex PCR, and its TCRdb copy is limited to in-frame clones, with some not included. The sample includes under 150,000 clones, approximately 85% of them seen just once. Material for sequencing was PBMCs. The origin of the receptors is a boy aged 10-17 years in good health and CMV-seronegative.

The chain couples TRBV6-5 to TRBJ1-2, with unresolved D. Germline CDR1 MNHEY, CDR2 SVGAGI. The CDR3 is made up of 13 amino acids. The V gene lost 10 bases and the J gene lost 3 bases, with 15 bases spanning the gap. The CDR3 DNA reads TGTGCCATCAGCCGTGCCGGAGACTATGGCTACACCTTC. Translated: CAISRAGDYGYTF.

The CDR3 region is CASSLERGTDTQYF. The DNA for the CDR3 is TGTGCCAGCAGCCTCGAGCGGGGCACAGATACGCAGTATTTT. This chain joins TRBV7-3 and TRBJ2-3; a possible D gene is TRBD2 (6 bases). Germline values: CDR1 SGHTA, CDR2 FQGTGA. Between the trimmed V and J ends, which lost 5 bases and 1 base, there was a span of 10 bases. CDR3 size: 14 residues.

The chain uses TRBV5-4 and TRBJ1-1; weak D call: TRBD1 (5 bases). Per germline, CDR1 SGHNT and CDR2 YYREEE (reference sequence). With 4 bases removed from V and 11 bases from J, the gap between germline ends came to 18 bases. The CDR3 is 13 residues long. The CDR3 protein is CASSPPGQGLAFF. CDR3 in DNA: TGTGCCAGCAGCCCCCCCGGGCAGGGATTGGCTTTCTTT.

The rearrangement uses TRBV30 and TRBJ1-2; 9 nucleotides agree with TRBD1. There are 12 residues in the CDR3. V lost 4 bases and J lost 8; bases outside the gene matches: 5. The germline CDR1 and CDR2 sequences are GTSNPN and SVGIG (reference sequence). CDR3 DNA sequence: TGTGCCTGGACCCGGGACAGGGAAGGCTACACCTTC. Translated: CAWTRDREGYTF. The full variable domain, in which reference TRBV30 and TRBJ1-2 provide the parts outside the CDR3, is SQTIHQWPATLVQPVGSPLSLECTVEGTSNPNLYWYRQAAGRGLQLLFYSVGIGQISSEVPQNLSASRPQDRQFILSSKKLLLSDSGFYLCAWTRDREGYTFGSGTRLTVV.

This clone was seen only a few times. J is TRBJ2-7 and V is TRBV9, with D possibly being TRBD1 (5 bases). Deletions cut 1 base from V and 0 bases from J, with 8 bases between. In germline, CDR1 is SGDLS, CDR2 YYNGEE. CDR3 length equals 14 residues. CDR3: CASSVQGDSYEQYF. The DNA of the CDR3 is TGTGCCAGCAGCGTACAGGGTGACTCCTACGAGCAGTACTTC.

This clone has just one count. The chain recombines TRBV7-7 with TRBJ2-7, with a possible D match to TRBD1 (5 bases). The CDR3 extends over 14 amino acids. The germline V gene encodes CDR1 SSHAT and CDR2 FNYEAQ (reference sequence). The V end was cut by 8 bases, the J end by 0 bases, with 14 bases between. CDR3 bases: TGTGCCAGCGGATCCTCGGACAACTCCTACGAGCAGTACTTC. Its translation is CASGSSDNSYEQYF.

J is TRBJ1-6 and V is TRBV27; 8 nucleotides line up with TRBD1. J gave up 8 bases and V 4 bases, and 4 bases lay outside the gene matches. The CDR3 consists of 14 residues. CDR1 and CDR2 (germline): MNHEY, SMNVEV (reference sequence). Here the CDR3 reads CASSSLQGDSPLHF. The CDR3 DNA reads TGTGCCAGCAGTTCCCTACAGGGGGATTCACCCCTCCACTTT.

The chain combines TRBV12-5 with TRBJ2-7, with D perhaps TRBD1 (6 bases). The V end lost 1 base, the J end lost 5 bases, and 9 bases lay between the germline ends. The CDR3 loop spans 13 amino acids. The V gene's germline CDR1 is LGHNT and CDR2 FRNRAP. CDR3: CASGLETGDEQYF. The CDR3 DNA follows: TGTGCTAGTGGTTTGGAGACAGGCGACGAGCAGTACTTC.

The rearrangement links TRBV5-4 to TRBJ2-5, with 7 bases that match TRBD2. TRBJ2-7 matches the DNA end more closely, so the J call is doubtful. This CDR3 is built from 17 residues. The germline V gene encodes CDR1 SGHNT and CDR2 YYREEE (reference sequence). The CDR3 protein is CASSLLAGGGDSYEQYF. CDR3 bases: TGTGCCAGCAGCTTGTTGGCCGGCGGGGGAGATTCCTACGAGCAGTACTTC.

The chain recombines TRBV18 with TRBJ2-5, with D perhaps matching TRBD2 (6 bases). Trimming pared 8 bases from V and 4 bases from J, leaving 23 bases between. CDR3 size: 16 residues. The germline V gene has CDR1 KGHSH and CDR2 LQKENI. The CDR3 spells CASGHSPTTGGETQYF. The DNA for the CDR3 is TGTGCCAGCGGCCATTCTCCCACGACCGGGGGAGAGACCCAGTACTTC.

The J gene is TRBJ2-7, the V gene TRBV7-9; D possibly corresponds to TRBD2 (6 bases). Germline lookup yields CDR1 SEHNR and CDR2 FQNEAQ (reference sequence). The length of the CDR3 is 14 residues. Deletions cut 4 bases from V and 2 bases from J, with 12 bases between. The DNA of the CDR3 is TGTGCCAGCAGCTCCACCGCGGGACCCTACGAGCAGTACTTC. This gives the protein CASSSTAGPYEQYF.

Only a few counts were recorded for this clone. The rearrangement links TRBV10-3 to TRBJ1-1; the D is unclear. Trimming removed 8 bases from V and 4 bases from J, with 11 bases in between. The CDR3 is 12 amino acids. Germline loops: CDR1 ENHRY, CDR2 SYGVKD. The CDR3 loop reads CAISAGSTEAFF. CDR3 bases: TGTGCCATCTCGGCGGGGTCCACTGAAGCTTTCTTT.

CDR3 DNA: TGTGCCAGCAGCAGTCTTTACAGGGCAGACTACGAGCAGTACTTC. Amino acids: CASSSLYRADYEQYF. The chain couples TRBV5-8 to TRBJ2-7; D is possibly TRBD1 (6 bases). V lost 4 bases, J lost 3 bases, and 17 bases lay in between. Germline V lookup: CDR1 SGHTS, CDR2 YDEGEE. The CDR3 spans 15 residues.

This clone has a handful of counts. This sequence joins TRBV7-2 and TRBJ2-6; 9 nucleotides match TRBD1. This CDR3 is built from 16 residues. Germline CDR1 SGHTA, CDR2 FQGNSA. With 1 base clipped from V and 9 bases from J, the junction kept 7 bases outside the gene matches. DNA of the CDR3: TGTGCCAGCAGCTTAGAACCGGGACAGGGTGGCAACGTCCTGACTTTC. Translated, it gives CASSLEPGQGGNVLTF.

V usage is TRBV15 and J usage is TRBJ1-4, with D tentatively TRBD1 (5 bases). The CDR3 consists of 14 residues. V dropped 4 bases and J dropped 0 bases, with 6 bases sitting between them. The germline gives CDR1 LNHNV, CDR2 YYDKDF (reference sequence). In DNA, the CDR3 is TGTGCCACCAGCACGGGGGCAACTAATGAAAAACTGTTTTTT. Its translation: CATSTGATNEKLFF.

V gene TRBV4-3 combines with J gene TRBJ2-3; possibly TRBD2 for D (6 bases). The CDR3 sequence is 15 residues long. V lost 4 bases to trimming and J lost 0 bases, with 11 bases between them. CDR1 and CDR2 (germline): LGHNA, YSLEER. The CDR3 loop is CASSPRLASTDTQYF. Here the CDR3 DNA reads TGCGCCAGCAGCCCCCGGCTAGCGAGCACAGATACGCAGTATTTT.

Notes on this clone: A read error may produce the germline difference seen at one junction end. The chain carries TRBV30 and TRBJ1-3; the match to TRBD1 covers 9 bases. Germline V gene lookup returns CDR1 GTSNPN and CDR2 SVGIG (reference sequence). The CDR3 runs 16 residues. Written as DNA, the CDR3 is TGTGCCTTAAACCGGGACAGGGTATCTTCTGGAAGCACCATATATTTT. Protein product: CALNRDRVSSGSTIYF.

This clone was detected only a few times. V and J are TRBV7-6 and TRBJ2-7; D remains unclear. Germline V gene lookup returns CDR1 SGHVS and CDR2 FNYEAQ. Trimming removed 4 bases at V and 6 bases at J, with 13 bases between. The CDR3 is 13 amino acids. Here the CDR3 DNA reads TGTGCCAGCAGCTCAGACCGGGTTTCCGAGCAGTACTTC. Its translation: CASSSDRVSEQYF.

The V call is TRBV18, the J call TRBJ2-3; D is ambiguous. The V end lost 2 bases, the J end lost 4 bases, and 4 bases lay between the germline ends. The CDR3 loop spans 12 amino acids. Germline CDR1 is KGHSH and CDR2 is LQKENI. DNA of the CDR3: TGTGCCAGCTCACCATCCGCAGATACGCAGTATTTT. Its translation: CASSPSADTQYF.

The J gene is TRBJ2-1, the V gene TRBV5-1, with no clear D. The CDR3 runs to 14 residues. The V end was cut by 0 bases, the J end by 9 bases, with 13 bases between. Germline loops: CDR1 SGHRS, CDR2 YFSETQ. CDR3 in DNA: TGCGCCAGCAGCTTGGAGGTTCCGGCGGTTGAGCAGTTCTTC. This codes for CASSLEVPAVEQFF.

The chain uses TRBV12-2 and TRBJ2-7; the table's D gene call, TRBD1, was not cross checked with the DNA. TRBV12-2 is described as a pseudogene. CDR3 length: 16 residues. DNA of the CDR3: TGTGCAAGTCCTCGAGTCTGGAACAGGCTCTCCTACGAGCAGTACTTC. Protein: CASPRVWNRLSYEQYF.